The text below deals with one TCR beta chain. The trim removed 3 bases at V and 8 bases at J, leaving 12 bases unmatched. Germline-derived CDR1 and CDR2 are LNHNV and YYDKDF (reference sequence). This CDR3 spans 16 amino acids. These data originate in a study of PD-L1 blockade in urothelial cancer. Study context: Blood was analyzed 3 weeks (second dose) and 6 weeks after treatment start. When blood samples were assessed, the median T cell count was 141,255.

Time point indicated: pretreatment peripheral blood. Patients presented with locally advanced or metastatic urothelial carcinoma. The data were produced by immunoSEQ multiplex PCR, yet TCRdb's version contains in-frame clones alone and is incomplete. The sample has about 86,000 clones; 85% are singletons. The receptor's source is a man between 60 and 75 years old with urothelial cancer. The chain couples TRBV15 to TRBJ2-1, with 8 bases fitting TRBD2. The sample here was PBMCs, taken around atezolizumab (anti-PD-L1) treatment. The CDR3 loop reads CATSRGASGGAHEQFF. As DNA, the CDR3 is TGTGCCACCAGCAGGGGTGCGTCGGGGGGGGCCCATGAGCAGTTCTTC.